One sample yielded the 17 T cell receptor beta chains listed below, sequenced in a study of identical twins. Using its own MiXCR run on the 5' RACE reads, TCRdb lists one record per CDR3 protein. The table records more than 1.5 million distinct CDR3 sequences, about 30% of them present only once. Sequenced sample: cord blood. Receptors originate from a newborn girl in good health.

This clonotype turned up a few times. The chain links TRBV25-1 to TRBJ1-1, with 12 positions matching TRBD1. The CDR3 extends over 13 amino acids. Germline CDR1 reads MGHDK; CDR2 reads SYGVNS. V shed 6 bases, J shed 5 bases, and the junction held 1 base outside the gene matches. The CDR3 protein is CASRGQGATEAFF. Written as DNA, the CDR3 is TGTGCCAGCAGGGGACAGGGGGCGACTGAAGCTTTCTTT.

The gene calls are TRBV27 and TRBJ2-4; the D is unclear. The germline V gene encodes CDR1 MNHEY and CDR2 SMNVEV (reference sequence). Trimming shortened V by 5 bases and J by 2 bases, and 13 bases separated the two germline ends. The CDR3 loop spans 15 amino acids. CDR3 sequence: CASSPAGVSKNIQYF. The CDR3 nucleotides are TGTGCCAGCAGTCCAGCTGGCGTATCCAAAAACATTCAGTACTTC.

This clonotype showed up just a few times. The rearrangement uses TRBV12-3 or TRBV12-4 and TRBJ1-2; 11 bases are shared with TRBD1. CDR3 length: 17 residues. Germline trimming cut 9 bases from V and 2 bases from J; bases unmatched to any gene: 14. The CDR3: CASSPNRGQGANYGYTF. Here the CDR3 DNA reads TGTGCCAGTAGTCCCAATCGCGGACAGGGGGCCAACTATGGCTACACCTTC.

The rearrangement links TRBV12-3 or TRBV12-4 to TRBJ1-4; tentative D call: TRBD1 (6 bases). Trimming pared 1 base from V and 8 bases from J, leaving 17 bases between. This CDR3 spans 16 amino acids. CDR3 bases: TGTGCCAGCAGTTTAGATCGGGGGCGCGGAGGCGAAAAACTGTTTTTT. This translates into CASSLDRGRGGEKLFF.

The chain recombines TRBV20-1 with TRBJ1-2; 7 positions match TRBD1. In germline, CDR1 is DFQATT, CDR2 SNEGSKA (reference sequence). Unmatched junction bases numbered 9, after V lost 6 bases and J lost 8 bases. The CDR3 consists of 12 residues. The CDR3 sequence is CSASDRVGGYTF. CDR3 bases: TGCAGTGCCAGCGACAGGGTGGGAGGCTACACCTTC.

This clonotype turned up a few times. The CDR3 protein is CASSSPTSLNEQFF. The DNA for the CDR3 is TGTGCCAGCAGTAGCCCGACTAGCCTGAATGAGCAGTTCTTC. This sequence joins TRBV12-3 or TRBV12-4 and TRBJ2-1, with TRBD2 matching over 7 bases. Trimming at V came to 5 bases and at J to 7 bases, leaving 8 bases not matched to a gene. This CDR3 has 14 residues.

V is TRBV12-3 or TRBV12-4 and J is TRBJ1-4; no clear D gene. V was trimmed by 2 bases and J by 7 bases, leaving 14 bases between them. This CDR3 is built from 15 residues. The CDR3 nucleotides read TGTGCCAGCAGTTTACGACCTGGGAAAGTTGAAAAACTGTTTTTT. It specifies CASSLRPGKVEKLFF.

The chain combines TRBV2 with TRBJ1-5; no firm D call. The CDR3 consists of 15 residues. Germline V gene sequence: CDR1 SNHLY, CDR2 FYNNEI. V lost 4 bases to trimming and J lost 0 bases, with 10 bases between them. The CDR3 DNA reads TGTGCCAGCAGTGGAAGGGCTTATAGCAATCAGCCCCAGCATTTT. Amino acid sequence: CASSGRAYSNQPQHF.

The chain couples TRBV3-1 to TRBJ2-7, with a tentative D call TRBD1 (5 bases). V lost 1 base and J 5 bases, leaving 18 bases between the germline ends. The CDR3 is 16 amino acids. Germline V CDR1 and CDR2: LGHDT, YNNKEL (reference sequence). CDR3 DNA sequence: TGTGCCAGCAGCCAAGGTCGAGGCAGGGTAGTCCACGAGCAGTACTTC. Protein sequence: CASSQGRGRVVHEQYF.

This chain joins TRBV6-1 and TRBJ1-1, with D tentatively TRBD1 (6 bases). CDR1 is MNHNS and CDR2 is SASEGT in the germline V gene. This CDR3 region has 16 residues. V was pared by 7 bases and J by 5 bases, with 23 bases between. CDR3 sequence: CASMIDRPTLVTEAFF. The DNA of the CDR3 is TGTGCCAGCATGATAGACAGGCCAACTCTGGTGACTGAAGCTTTCTTT.

The chain employs TRBV20-1 and TRBJ1-4; possible D gene TRBD1, 6 bases. Per germline, CDR1 DFQATT and CDR2 SNEGSKA (reference sequence). This CDR3 region has 14 residues. Trimming stripped 1 base from V and 5 bases from J, with 11 bases between. The CDR3 DNA follows: TGCAGTGCTAGAGCAGGGGCGGGGAATGAAAAACTGTTTTTT. The encoded protein is CSARAGAGNEKLFF.

The genes are TRBV10-3 and TRBJ2-1; D is possibly TRBD2 (5 bases). The ends were cut back, 4 bases at V and 0 bases at J, with 25 bases in the middle. CDR1 and CDR2 (germline): ENHRY, SYGVKD. This CDR3 has 20 amino acids. CDR3 sequence reads: CAISVLVVRTDVSSYNEQFF. DNA for the CDR3: TGTGCCATCAGTGTACTAGTGGTAAGGACCGACGTAAGCTCCTACAATGAGCAGTTCTTC.

The chain has TRBV28 and TRBJ1-6; D is unresolved. The CDR3 runs 16 residues. Trimming took off 3 bases at V and 9 bases at J, with 18 bases between the two ends. Germline V lookup: CDR1 MDHEN, CDR2 SYDVKM. CDR3 nucleotides: TGTGCCAGCAGTTTGCAAACCGGGCCCCCCATTTCACCCCTCCACTTT. Protein sequence: CASSLQTGPPISPLHF.

A remark on this clonotype: The conserved final phenylalanine or tryptophan is absent from the CDR3, which likely points to a read error. The chain joins TRBV7-2 to TRBJ1-1; no clear D gene. This CDR3 comprises 13 residues. Trimming removed 5 bases from V and 6 bases from J, with 13 bases in between. Germline CDR1 SGHTA, CDR2 FQGNSA. CDR3 sequence reads: CASSPGPLAEAFV. CDR3 in DNA: TGTGCCAGCAGCCCCGGACCACTCGCTGAAGCTTTCGTT.

The rearrangement joins TRBV7-9 to TRBJ2-7; D may match TRBD1 or TRBD2 (5 bases each). Trimming left V 2 bases short and J 2 bases short, with 13 bases between. Germline CDR1 SEHNR, CDR2 FQNEAQ (reference sequence). This CDR3 is 15 amino acids long. The CDR3 spells CASSLPSGPAYEQYF. CDR3 DNA sequence: TGTGCCAGCAGCTTACCCTCGGGACCGGCCTACGAGCAGTACTTC.

This clonotype turned up a few times. This rearrangement joins TRBV4-2 to TRBJ1-2; 9 bases map to TRBD1. The junction had 6 bases not matched to a gene; V was cut back by 2 bases and J by 8 bases. CDR1 is LGHNA and CDR2 is YNFKEQ in the germline V gene. The CDR3 consists of 14 residues. CDR3 nucleotides: TGTGCCAGCAGCCAAACAGGACAGGGGAAAGGCTACACCTTC. It encodes CASSQTGQGKGYTF.

The chain has TRBV11-2 and TRBJ2-3; perhaps TRBD2 as D (6 bases). V lost 5 bases and J 4 bases, leaving 16 bases between the germline ends. Per the germline V gene, CDR1 is SGHAT and CDR2 is FQNNGV. The CDR3 extends over 15 amino acids. CDR3 nucleotides: TGTGCCAGCAGCCCGACTCGTTCTAGCGCAGATACGCAGTATTTT. Encoded protein: CASSPTRSSADTQYF.